This record looks at one T cell receptor beta chain sequence and its context. Antigen unknown. TCRdb's copy holds only in-frame clones and misses some; the assay was immunoSEQ multiplex PCR. Here the sample spans approximately 20,000 clones, about four fifths being singletons. The CDR3 spans 15 residues. CDR1 and CDR2 from the germline V gene are LNHDA and SQIVND (reference sequence). V shed 5 bases and J 0 bases; nucleotides not matched to a gene: 1. This record belongs to a study of T cell therapy after organ transplantation. The wider study: About 20% of the ten patients were classed as nonresponders.

The time point denotes: 4-8 weeks after completion of therapy. The chain joins TRBV19 to TRBJ2-1; 10 bases are a match to TRBD1. The sequenced sample was CD8+ T cells from blood, obtained after autologous CMV-specific T cell therapy. This sequence was found in a human patient who had received a solid organ transplant and had CMV disease. Some of these T cells may belong to the graft donor. The CDR3 region has the DNA TGTGCCAGTAGTGGGACAGGGGCCTCCTACAATGAGCAGTTCTTC. Its protein product is CASSGTGASYNEQFF. Full variable domain (missing parts from reference TRBV19 and TRBJ2-1): DGGITQSPKYLFRKEGQNVTLSCEQNLNHDAMYWYRQDPGQGLRLIYYSQIVNDFQKGDIAEGYSVSREKKESFPLTVTSAQKNPTAFYLCASSGTGASYNEQFFGPGTRLTVL.